One and the same sample provided the 30 T cell receptor beta chains below, sequenced in a study of cytomegalovirus exposure and HLA in healthy donors. Vbeta (60) and Jbeta (13) primers were used in the PCR. The protocol was immunoSEQ multiplex PCR, while the TCRdb copy is restricted to in-frame clones and leaves out a portion. The sample contains about 170,000 clones, over 65% of which appear only once. Sequences were obtained from PBMCs. These receptors were taken from a female donor in good health and CMV-seronegative.

The chain has TRBV6-5 and TRBJ1-1, with D possibly matching TRBD1 (5 bases). With 7 bases removed from V and 5 bases from J, the gap between germline ends came to 14 bases. The CDR3 covers 13 residues. From germline, CDR1 is MNHEY and CDR2 SVGAGI. The CDR3, as DNA: TGTGCCAGCACCACCCCGGGGGGGACTGAAGCTTTCTTT. The encoded protein is CASTTPGGTEAFF.

The chain carries TRBV19 and TRBJ2-2, with D possibly TRBD1 on 6 matching bases. CDR3 length equals 15 residues. Germline-derived CDR1 and CDR2 are LNHDA and SQIVND (reference sequence). Between the trimmed V and J ends, which lost 4 bases and 7 bases, there was a span of 16 bases. In nucleotides, the CDR3 is TGTGCCAGTAGTAGATTAGGGGGTGAGAGCGGGGAGCTGTTTTTT. This sequence encodes CASSRLGGESGELFF.

This clone occurred a few times. This chain connects TRBV7-9 to TRBJ2-5; 8 positions agree with TRBD1. The J call is in doubt because the DNA end fits TRBJ2-7 better. CDR3 length equals 14 residues. Germline V CDR1 and CDR2: SEHNR, FQNEAQ (reference sequence). This chain's CDR3 is CASSFGQGPLEQYF. The DNA for the CDR3 is TGTGCCAGCAGCTTTGGACAGGGCCCTCTCGAGCAGTACTTC.

The rearrangement uses TRBV2 and TRBJ1-1; tentatively, D is TRBD1 (5 bases). This CDR3 spans 15 amino acids. Trimming shortened V by 3 bases and J by 1 base, and 12 bases separated the two germline ends. Germline loops: CDR1 SNHLY, CDR2 FYNNEI. In DNA, the CDR3 is TGTGCCAGCAGTGATTTAGGGGCAGCGAACACTGAAGCTTTCTTT. Translated: CASSDLGAANTEAFF.

This chain uses TRBV4-1 with TRBJ2-1; D is perhaps TRBD2 (5 bases). The germline V and J ends were trimmed by 1 base and 9 bases, with 16 bases remaining between them. CDR3 size: 15 residues. Germline-derived CDR1 and CDR2 are MGHRA and YSYEKL. CDR3 sequence reads: CASSQASGPRAEQFF. The CDR3 DNA is TGCGCCAGCAGCCAAGCCTCCGGGCCGAGGGCTGAGCAGTTCTTC.

Here the CDR3 reads CSGYRGPRDGYTF. CDR3 DNA: TGCAGCGGATACAGGGGGCCCAGAGATGGCTACACCTTC. This chain links TRBV29-1 with TRBJ1-2; 9 bases line up with TRBD1. V was clipped by 7 bases and J by 6 bases; unmatched bases: 9. CDR3 length equals 13 residues. In germline, CDR1 is SQVTM, CDR2 ANQGSEA. Combining the CDR3 with reference TRBV29-1 and TRBJ1-2 gives the whole variable domain SAVISQKPSRDICQRGTSLTIQCQVDSQVTMMFWYRQQPGQSLTLIATANQGSEATYESGFVIDKFPISRPNLTFSTLTVSNMSPEDSSIYLCSGYRGPRDGYTFGSGTRLTVV.

The V call is TRBV2, the J call TRBJ2-1, with a weak D call TRBD2 (6 bases). V lost 7 bases and J 6 bases, leaving 13 bases between the germline ends. Germline V gene data show CDR1 as SNHLY and CDR2 as FYNNEI. This CDR3 has 13 amino acids. CDR3 nucleotides: TGTGCCAGCACCCGCGGGAATCTCAATGAGCAGTTCTTC. Translating gives CASTRGNLNEQFF.

The chain employs TRBV30 and TRBJ1-2; the D gene is possibly TRBD1 (6 bases). The V gene's germline CDR1 is GTSNPN and CDR2 SVGIG (reference sequence). Trimming removed 4 bases from V and 4 bases from J, with 19 bases in between. The CDR3 length is 15 residues. CDR3 sequence: CAWNKGDLVSYGYTF. CDR3 nucleotide sequence: TGTGCCTGGAATAAGGGGGATCTGGTGTCCTATGGCTACACCTTC. Based on the CDR3 plus reference TRBV30 and TRBJ1-2, the full variable domain is SQTIHQWPATLVQPVGSPLSLECTVEGTSNPNLYWYRQAAGRGLQLLFYSVGIGQISSEVPQNLSASRPQDRQFILSSKKLLLSDSGFYLCAWNKGDLVSYGYTFGSGTRLTVV.

This clone was detected only once. As DNA, the CDR3 is TGTGCCAGCAGCCACGGAAACAGGGGGCGAAATGGCTACACCTTC. This sequence encodes CASSHGNRGRNGYTF. The rearrangement uses TRBV5-6 and TRBJ1-2, with TRBD1 matching over 9 bases. CDR1 is SGHDT and CDR2 is YYEEEE in the germline V gene. The junction had 10 bases not matched to a gene; V was cut back by 4 bases and J by 6 bases. There are 15 residues in the CDR3.

V and J are TRBV11-1 and TRBJ2-3; TRBD2 agrees at 9 bases. Germline loops: CDR1 SGHAT, CDR2 FQDESV (reference sequence). After removal of 10 bases from V and 3 bases from J, the junction contained 17 bases not matched to a gene. This CDR3 has 17 amino acids. CDR3 coding DNA: TGTGCCAACACCCTCCTCGGGCTAGCGGGGAGTACAGATACGCAGTATTTT. Translating it yields CANTLLGLAGSTDTQYF. Supplemented by reference TRBV11-1 and TRBJ2-3, the full variable domain reads EAEVAQSPRYKITEKSQAVAFWCDPISGHATLYWYRQILGQGPELLVQFQDESVVDDSQLPKDRFSAERLKGVDSTLKIQPAELGDSAMYLCANTLLGLAGSTDTQYFGPGTRLTVL.

This chain connects TRBV4-1 to TRBJ1-1; D possibly corresponds to TRBD1 (5 bases). Per germline, CDR1 MGHRA and CDR2 YSYEKL. The CDR3 contains 12 residues. Trimming took 1 base from V and 8 from J, leaving 8 bases between them. The CDR3 is CASSQVNREAFF. The CDR3 DNA sequence: TGCGCCAGCAGCCAAGTAAACAGGGAAGCTTTCTTT.

The rearrangement joins TRBV7-9 to TRBJ1-5; weak D call: TRBD1 (5 bases). The CDR3 length is 13 residues. Germline V CDR1 and CDR2: SEHNR, FQNEAQ (reference sequence). The V end lost 0 bases, the J end lost 5 bases, and 5 bases lay between the germline ends. In DNA, the CDR3 is TGTGCCAGCAGCTTAGCAGGGGATCAGCCCCAGCATTTT. The encoded protein is CASSLAGDQPQHF. Full variable domain (rest looked up from reference TRBV7-9 and TRBJ1-5): DTGVSQNPRHKITKRGQNVTFRCDPISEHNRLYWYRQTLGQGPEFLTYFQNEAQLEKSRLLSDRFSAERPKGSFSTLEIQRTEQGDSAMYLCASSLAGDQPQHFGDGTRLSIL.

In this sample, this clone turned up a few times. V and J are TRBV11-2 and TRBJ1-6; no definite D call. The CDR3 totals 15 residues. Germline V gives CDR1 SGHAT, CDR2 FQNNGV. Trimming left V 1 base short and J 7 bases short, with 11 bases between. In DNA form, the CDR3 reads TGTGCCAGCAGCTTAGTGGCCCTGGGCAATTCACCCCTCCACTTT. Its translation is CASSLVALGNSPLHF.

The chain recombines TRBV27 with TRBJ2-7; TRBD2 agrees at 8 bases. V lost 5 bases, J lost 5 bases, and 11 bases stayed unmatched. This CDR3 has 15 amino acids. Per the germline V gene, CDR1 is MNHEY and CDR2 is SMNVEV (reference sequence). The CDR3 sequence: CASSSSRTSYHEQYF. The CDR3 DNA sequence: TGTGCCAGCAGTAGCTCCCGGACTAGCTACCACGAGCAGTACTTC.

This clone has a handful of counts. The chain has TRBV20-1 and TRBJ2-1; unclear D gene. In germline, CDR1 is DFQATT, CDR2 SNEGSKA (reference sequence). V lost 2 bases to trimming and J lost 7 bases, with 6 bases between them. The CDR3 covers 11 residues. The CDR3 coding sequence is TGCAGTGCTAGATCCCCAAATGAGCAGTTCTTC. Residues: CSARSPNEQFF.

The chain employs TRBV5-1 and TRBJ1-5; D possibly corresponds to TRBD1 (6 bases). V gave up 0 bases and J gave up 0 bases, with 10 bases separating them. CDR3 length equals 16 residues. CDR1 and CDR2 (germline): SGHRS, YFSETQ. CDR3 DNA sequence: TGCGCCAGCAGCTTGGGAGACAGGTATAGCAATCAGCCCCAGCATTTT. Residues: CASSLGDRYSNQPQHF.

This clone was seen a handful of times. The CDR3 protein is CASSSVRLAGGEQYF. The DNA of the CDR3 is TGTGCCAGCAGTTCGGTACGGCTAGCGGGAGGTGAGCAGTACTTC. The chain carries TRBV27 and TRBJ2-7; 11 nucleotides align to TRBD2. V was clipped by 4 bases and J by 7 bases; unmatched bases: 9. CDR3 size: 15 residues. Germline CDR1 and CDR2: MNHEY and SMNVEV (reference sequence).

The chain is built from TRBV6-6 and TRBJ1-2; TRBD1 agrees at 7 bases. This CDR3 contains 15 residues. V dropped 2 bases and J dropped 8; count of bases not matched to a gene: 11. Per germline, CDR1 MNHNY and CDR2 SVGAGI (reference sequence). The CDR3 reads CASSYPREGAWGYTF. CDR3 in DNA: TGTGCCAGCAGTTACCCCCGGGAGGGGGCATGGGGCTACACCTTC.

This clone came up once. At one of its ends the junction is not consistent with the germline gene, which may arise from a read error. The V call is TRBV7-7, the J call TRBJ2-5; 14 nucleotides agree with TRBD2. Germline-derived CDR1 and CDR2 are SSHAT and FNYEAQ (reference sequence). This CDR3 has 17 amino acids. The CDR3 loop is CASSRGLAGVYQETQYF. CDR3 nucleotide sequence: TGTGCTAGCAGCCGGGGACTAGCGGGGGTGTACCAAGAGACCCAGTACTTC.

The chain employs TRBV7-3 and TRBJ2-1, with TRBD1 as a possible D gene (6 bases). This CDR3 contains 17 residues. V gave up 3 bases and J gave up 0 bases, with 15 bases separating them. CDR1 SGHTA and CDR2 FQGTGA come from the germline V gene. The CDR3 region has the DNA TGTGCCAGCAGCTTTTTGGGGGCACCTAGCTCCTACAATGAGCAGTTCTTC. Its protein is CASSFLGAPSSYNEQFF.

The rearrangement links TRBV9 to TRBJ2-3, with D tentatively TRBD2 (6 bases). The V end lost 2 bases, the J end lost 2 bases, and 21 bases lay between the germline ends. The CDR3 is 18 amino acids. Germline loops: CDR1 SGDLS, CDR2 YYNGEE. The chain's CDR3 is CASSVFLTSAVTTDTQYF. CDR3 coding DNA: TGTGCCAGCAGCGTTTTTTTGACTAGTGCGGTGACCACAGATACGCAGTATTTT.

V usage is TRBV7-2 and J usage is TRBJ2-7; 10 bases are shared with TRBD1. The germline V gene has CDR1 SGHTA and CDR2 FQGNSA. With 1 base clipped from V and 0 bases from J, the junction kept 3 bases outside the gene matches. This CDR3 has 16 residues. The CDR3 sequence: CASSLEGQGSSYEQYF. CDR3 coding DNA: TGTGCCAGCAGCTTAGAGGGACAGGGGAGCTCCTACGAGCAGTACTTC.

The CDR3 DNA reads TGTGCCAGCAGCTTAGGGGCGGCACAGGGGGCGAACTATGGCTACACCTTC. This translates into CASSLGAAQGANYGYTF. V is TRBV7-9 and J is TRBJ1-2; 9 nucleotides line up with TRBD1. CDR3 length equals 17 residues. Germline CDR1 reads SEHNR; CDR2 reads FQNEAQ (reference sequence). Trimming at V came to 1 base and at J to 2 bases, leaving 8 bases not matched to a gene.

The chain recombines TRBV7-8 with TRBJ1-5, with TRBD1 as a possible D gene (6 bases). Trimming shortened V by 5 bases and J by 3 bases, and 11 bases separated the two germline ends. Germline CDR1 and CDR2: SGHVS and FQNEAQ. The CDR3 extends over 14 amino acids. The CDR3 here is CASSGDRYNQPQHF. The CDR3 DNA sequence: TGTGCCAGCAGCGGTGACAGGTACAATCAGCCCCAGCATTTT.

J is TRBJ1-1 and V is TRBV5-1; 7 bases align to TRBD1. CDR3 size: 13 residues. Germline CDR1 reads SGHRS; CDR2 reads YFSETQ. V lost 3 bases and J lost 1; bases outside the gene matches: 0. The CDR3 here is CASSWDRNTEAFF. In DNA form, the CDR3 reads TGCGCCAGCAGCTGGGACAGGAACACTGAAGCTTTCTTT.

The sample holds a few counts of this clone. This chain uses TRBV7-6 with TRBJ1-3; D perhaps matches TRBD1 (6 bases). The CDR3 spans 15 residues. V lost 4 bases and J lost 0, with 10 bases in between. Germline V CDR1 and CDR2: SGHVS, FNYEAQ. Here the CDR3 DNA reads TGTGCCAGCAGCTCACCGACAGGCTCTGGAAACACCATATATTTT. It translates to CASSSPTGSGNTIYF.

This clone was found a few times. The V call is TRBV6-6, the J call TRBJ1-4, with D perhaps matching TRBD1 (6 bases). This CDR3 has 12 amino acids. CDR1 and CDR2 from the germline V gene are MNHNY and SVGAGI (reference sequence). Trimming cost V 5 bases and J 8 bases, with 9 bases left between them. The DNA of the CDR3 is TGTGCCAGCAGTCCAGGGGAGGAAAAACTGTTTTTT. It specifies CASSPGEEKLFF.

V gene TRBV7-2 combines with J gene TRBJ2-5, with 8 bases aligning to TRBD2. J lost 5 bases, V lost 5 bases, and 10 bases had no gene match. The CDR3 has 15 amino acids. Germline V CDR1 and CDR2: SGHTA, FQGNSA. The CDR3, as DNA: TGTGCCAGCAGCCCGAGACGGGGGGGAAGCGAGACCCAGTACTTC. This codes for CASSPRRGGSETQYF.

The table lists this clone with a few counts. This sequence joins TRBV7-3 and TRBJ1-5; D not certain. The germline V gene has CDR1 SGHTA and CDR2 FQGTGA. This CDR3 spans 13 amino acids. Trimming removed 6 bases at V and 3 bases at J, with 9 bases between. The chain's CDR3 is CASSSDNNQPQHF. DNA of the CDR3: TGTGCCAGCAGTTCCGACAACAATCAGCCCCAGCATTTT.

The chain combines TRBV29-1 with TRBJ1-1; D not resolved. From germline, CDR1 is SQVTM and CDR2 ANQGSEA. This CDR3 spans 11 amino acids. Trimming removed 7 bases from V and 3 bases from J, with 9 bases in between. CDR3 nucleotide sequence: TGCAGCGGGGCCAAGGACACTGAAGCTTTCTTT. It specifies CSGAKDTEAFF.